This T cell receptor beta chain was captured in a study of healthy donors' naive CD4 and CD8 T cells. Overall study: Donors spanned ages 20-25, 40-50 and 60-70 years, half female. TCR alpha primers covered all functional IMGT alpha gene variants.

Each TCR library used roughly 510 ng of total RNA and a linear amplification protocol. TCRdb re-called the reads with MiXCR, one entry per CDR3 protein. The profile shows about 180,000 distinct CDR3 sequences, over 60% of them singletons. With 10 bases removed from V and 5 bases from J, the gap between germline ends came to 12 bases. Germline V gene data show CDR1 as MDHEN and CDR2 as SYDVKM. The CDR3 length is 12 residues. Study results and limitations: Negatively charged CDR3s marked CD8+ lineage; positively charged CDR3s marked CD4+ lineage. Chains were not paired, since alpha and beta were sequenced in bulk.

In the case of this clonotype: Its antigen is not identified.

The chain joins TRBV28 to TRBJ2-1; no firm D call. The clonotype comes from a pool of human donors in good health; the sample pools cells from several healthy donors. What was sequenced was naive CD4+ and CD8+ T cells sorted from blood, pooled from several donors. CDR3 protein: CAILDRDNEQFF. CDR3 nucleotide sequence: TGTGCCATCCTAGACCGAGACAATGAGCAGTTCTTC. Full variable domain (missing parts from reference TRBV28 and TRBJ2-1): DVKVTQSSRYLVKRTGEKVFLECVQDMDHENMFWYRQDPGLGLRLIYFSYDVKMKEKGDIPEGYSVSREKKERFSLILESASTNQTSMYLCAILDRDNEQFFGPGTRLTVL.